This TCR beta chain was recovered during a study of blood T cell repertoires in COVID-19. Across the whole study: The analysed material was cDNA or gDNA that came from T cells, B-cell-depleted T cells, or PBMCs.

CDR3 length: 15 residues. Trimming removed 4 bases from V and 1 base from J; junction bases left unmatched: 6. Looked up from germline, CDR1 is SGHTA and CDR2 is FQGNSA. Method: immunoSEQ multiplex PCR; TCRdb's copy keeps in-frame clones and lacks some. The sample contains some 180,000 clones, around nine tenths of which appear only once. The sequenced sample consisted of peripheral blood. The chain recombines TRBV7-2 with TRBJ1-1; 7 bases match TRBD1. This TCR was recovered from a man aged 45-65 years with acute or convalescent COVID-19. The CDR3 DNA follows: TGTGCCAGCAGCTCGGGGACAGTGAGGAACACTGAAGCTTTCTTT. Protein sequence: CASSSGTVRNTEAFF.